Shown below are 14 T cell receptor beta chains from a single sample sequenced in a study of blood T cell repertoires in COVID-19. Data came from immunoSEQ multiplex PCR; TCRdb stores just in-frame clones and leaves some out. The sample gives roughly 350,000 clones, 85% to 90% of which show up once; 4% is in the top ten. Sequenced input: peripheral blood. The origin of the receptors is a woman in her fifties or sixties with active or convalescent COVID-19.

V is TRBV6-6 and J is TRBJ1-1, with D possibly TRBD1 on 6 matching bases. The CDR3 length is 16 residues. The V end was cut by 7 bases, the J end by 4 bases, with 22 bases between. CDR1 and CDR2 (germline): MNHNY, SVGAGI (reference sequence). In DNA form, the CDR3 reads TGTGCCAGCACCCACGGGGGGGTTCAGGACAGCACTGAAGCTTTCTTT. Its translation is CASTHGGVQDSTEAFF.

V and J are TRBV18 and TRBJ2-7; D remains ambiguous. V gave up 3 bases and J gave up 5 bases, with 11 bases separating them. Germline values: CDR1 KGHSH, CDR2 LQKENI. This CDR3 has 13 amino acids. The CDR3 DNA follows: TGTGCCAGCTCACCCTCTCAGGAAGACGAGCAGTACTTC. Translation: CASSPSQEDEQYF.

This chain uses TRBV21-1 with TRBJ1-5; the D call TRBD1 from the table was never checked on the DNA. TRBV21-1 is listed as a pseudogene. This CDR3 spans 18 amino acids. In nucleotides, the CDR3 is TGTGCCAGCAGCAAAGCGCTGGACAGGGAACTTAGCAATCAGCCCCAGCATTTT. Translation gives CASSKALDRELSNQPQHF.

The rearrangement joins TRBV28 to TRBJ1-5; tentative D call: TRBD1 (6 bases). Germline CDR1 and CDR2: MDHEN and SYDVKM. This CDR3 comprises 13 residues. The CDR3 protein is CAERGGNNQPQHF. The CDR3 coding sequence is TGTGCGGAGAGAGGGGGAAACAATCAGCCCCAGCATTTT.

A note on this clone: Other DNA sequences in this specimen translate into the identical CDR3. The rearrangement joins TRBV27 to TRBJ2-2; D ambiguous. Trimming stripped 5 bases from V and 1 base from J, with 2 bases between. The CDR3 is made up of 12 amino acids. CDR1 is MNHEY, CDR2 SMNVEV, per germline (reference sequence). This chain's CDR3 is CASSRNTGELFF. The CDR3 DNA reads TGTGCCAGCAGTCGGAACACCGGGGAGCTGTTTTTT.

This chain connects TRBV5-1 to TRBJ2-7; TRBD1 matches at 8 bases. The length of the CDR3 is 12 residues. V shed 3 bases, J shed 6 bases, and the junction held 2 bases outside the gene matches. Germline V gene data show CDR1 as SGHRS and CDR2 as YFSETQ. Here the CDR3 DNA reads TGCGCCAGCAGCTCGGACAGGGCCGAGCAGTACTTC. This translates into CASSSDRAEQYF.

This chain links TRBV27 with TRBJ2-7; the match to TRBD2 covers 9 bases. Germline trimming cut 6 bases from V and 3 bases from J; bases unmatched to any gene: 6. Looked up from germline, CDR1 is MNHEY and CDR2 is SMNVEV (reference sequence). The length of the CDR3 is 14 residues. CDR3 DNA sequence: TGTGCCAGCAGGTCTAGCGGGATACTCTACGAGCAGTACTTC. It yields the protein CASRSSGILYEQYF.

This clone has just a few counts. The V and J genes are TRBV6-2 or TRBV6-3 and TRBJ2-7, with TRBD2 identical over 12 bases. J gave up 5 bases and V 5 bases, and 7 bases lay outside the gene matches. Germline V gives CDR1 MNHEY, CDR2 SVGEGT. The CDR3 loop spans 15 amino acids. CDR3 DNA: TGTGCCAGCAGTAACCGGACTAGCGGGAAAAACGAGCAGTACTTC. Its protein is CASSNRTSGKNEQYF.

V and J are TRBV5-6 and TRBJ1-1; 8 bases are a match to TRBD1. Germline V CDR1 and CDR2: SGHDT, YYEEEE. The ends lost 0 bases at V and 1 base at J; junction bases unmatched: 5. This CDR3 contains 16 residues. The DNA for the CDR3 is TGTGCCAGCAGCTTGGGGGACAGGTACACGAACACTGAAGCTTTCTTT. It codes for CASSLGDRYTNTEAFF. Full variable domain (outside the CDR3, taken from reference TRBV5-6 and TRBJ1-1): DAGVTQSPTHLIKTRGQQVTLRCSPKSGHDTVSWYQQALGQGPQFIFQYYEEEERQRGNFPDRFSGHQFPNYSSELNVNALLLGDSALYLCASSLGDRYTNTEAFFGQGTRLTVV.

This chain connects TRBV5-1 to TRBJ2-5; 11 positions agree with TRBD1. Unmatched junction bases numbered 3, after V lost 4 bases and J lost 1 base. The CDR3 totals 15 residues. Germline V lookup: CDR1 SGHRS, CDR2 YFSETQ. The chain's CDR3 is CASSRDRGAQETQYF. As DNA, the CDR3 is TGCGCCAGCAGCCGGGACAGGGGGGCCCAAGAGACCCAGTACTTC.

The chain uses TRBV7-9 and TRBJ1-2, with TRBD1 matching over 7 bases. J lost 4 bases, V lost 7 bases, and 9 bases had no gene match. Looked up from germline, CDR1 is SEHNR and CDR2 is FQNEAQ (reference sequence). CDR3 length equals 14 residues. CDR3 coding DNA: TGTGCCAGCAAGAAACAGGGGATCAGCTATGGCTACACCTTC. The encoded protein is CASKKQGISYGYTF. The variable domain in full, with the rest retrieved from reference TRBV7-9 and TRBJ1-2, is DTGVSQNPRHKITKRGQNVTFRCDPISEHNRLYWYRQTLGQGPEFLTYFQNEAQLEKSRLLSDRFSAERPKGSFSTLEIQRTEQGDSAMYLCASKKQGISYGYTFGSGTRLTVV.

The rearrangement uses TRBV27 and TRBJ1-4, with D possibly being TRBD1 (5 bases). The length of the CDR3 is 14 residues. Trimming shortened V by 2 bases and J by 8 bases, and 12 bases separated the two germline ends. Looked up from germline, CDR1 is MNHEY and CDR2 is SMNVEV (reference sequence). CDR3 DNA sequence: TGTGCCAGCAGTTTAATGGGGCCTCAAGAAAAACTGTTTTTT. Encoded protein: CASSLMGPQEKLFF.

V and J are TRBV5-5 and TRBJ2-7; 10 positions agree with TRBD1. The CDR3 sequence is 16 residues long. V was pared by 2 bases and J by 3 bases, with 8 bases of the junction left unmatched. Germline values: CDR1 SGHKS, CDR2 YYEKEE (reference sequence). The CDR3 nucleotides are TGTGCCAGCAGCTTTACTCCCGGGACAGGGGTCTACGAGCAGTACTTC. This encodes CASSFTPGTGVYEQYF.

The rearrangement uses TRBV6-5 and TRBJ1-1; no definite D call. V was pared by 6 bases and J by 3 bases, with 8 bases between. Per the germline V gene, CDR1 is MNHEY and CDR2 is SVGAGI. The CDR3 consists of 12 residues. CDR3 loop: CASRRTYTEAFF. In DNA form, the CDR3 reads TGTGCCAGCAGGCGAACCTACACTGAAGCTTTCTTT.